This is a list of T cell receptor beta chains from one sample in a study of blood T cell repertoires in COVID-19. Profiled with immunoSEQ multiplex PCR; TCRdb holds only in-frame clones, not every one. The sample has approximately 310,000 clones, 85% seen once; the top ten hold 1.5% to 2%. Sequencing was done on a sample of PBMCs or T cells enriched from blood (not recorded which). These receptors all come from a woman in her twenties or thirties who had been exposed to COVID-19. Each CDR3 is given with its conserved first and last residue. D genes are given only for firm matches. The size entry is marked missing in some rows and otherwise reads once, few, many or a size class.

>once|TRBV10-3|TRBJ2-5|NA
CAISQQVGETQYF
TGTGCCATCAGCCAACAGGTAGGAGAGACCCAGTACTTC
>NA|TRBV11-2|TRBJ2-1|NA
CASSLDLGGYNEQFF
TGTGCCAGCAGCTTAGATTTGGGGGGCTACAATGAGCAGTTCTTC
>NA|TRBV4-3|TRBJ2-7|NA
CASSQGWAGPYEQYF
TGCGCCAGCAGCCAAGGTTGGGCAGGCCCCTACGAGCAGTACTTC
>NA|TRBV21-1|TRBJ1-2|NA
CASSTSLGGYGYTF
TGTGCCAGCAGCACCAGTCTCGGGGGATATGGCTACACCTTC
>NA|TRBV27|TRBJ2-7|NA
CASRLRDSSYEQYF
TGTGCCAGCAGGCTCCGGGACTCCTCCTACGAGCAGTACTTC
>NA|TRBV10-2|TRBJ2-7|TRBD2
CASSEPSGRSSYEQYF
TGCGCCAGCAGTGAGCCTAGCGGGCGGAGCTCCTACGAGCAGTACTTC
>NA|TRBV9|TRBJ1-3|TRBD1
CASSATGGVDTIYF
TGTGCCAGCAGCGCGACAGGGGGGGTAGACACCATATATTTT
>NA|TRBV15|TRBJ1-2|TRBD1
CATSRVDRDYGYTF
TGTGCCACCAGCAGAGTCGACAGGGACTATGGCTACACCTTC
>once|TRBV11-2|TRBJ1-6|NA
CASSLEPTHQNSPLHF
TGTGCCAGCAGCTTAGAGCCGACACACCAAAATTCACCCCTCCACTTT
>few|TRBV6-5|TRBJ1-3|TRBD1
CASSRSTGAGNTIYF
TGTGCCAGCAGTCGCTCAACAGGGGCTGGAAACACCATATATTTT
>NA|TRBV11-2|TRBJ2-7|NA
CASSLAGRDEQYF
TGTGCCAGCAGCTTAGCTGGGCGCGACGAGCAGTACTTC
>once|TRBV7-2|TRBJ2-3|TRBD1
CASSKDRETDTQYF
TGTGCCAGCAGCAAAGACAGGGAAACAGATACGCAGTATTTT
>NA|TRBV12-3/TRBV12-4|TRBJ1-1|NA
CASSEQGNTEAFF
TGTGCCAGCAGTGAGCAGGGGAACACTGAAGCTTTCTTT
>NA|TRBV21-1|TRBJ1-2|NA
CASSKDETSYGYTF
TGTGCCAGCAGCAAAGACGAAACGAGCTATGGCTACACCTTC
>NA|TRBV29-1|TRBJ1-2|NA
CSVAQGLANYGYTF
TGCAGCGTTGCGCAGGGGTTAGCTAACTATGGCTACACCTTC
>once|TRBV7-9|TRBJ2-2|TRBD2
CASSPGGGFTGELFF
TGTGCCAGCTCCCCTGGCGGGGGTTTCACCGGGGAGCTGTTTTTT
>NA|TRBV5-4|TRBJ1-4|NA
CASSLRTEIEKLFF
TGTGCCAGCAGCTTGAGGACAGAGATAGAGAAACTGTTTTTT
>NA|TRBV28|TRBJ1-1|TRBD1
CASTTGGQGRTEAFF
TGTGCCAGCACCACAGGGGGACAGGGACGGACTGAAGCTTTCTTT
>NA|TRBV11-2|TRBJ1-2|NA
CASSQFTSSVYGYTF
TGTGCCAGCAGCCAGTTTACGAGCAGCGTGTATGGCTACACCTTC
>NA|TRBV6-9|TRBJ2-7|TRBD1
CASSSQDRESEQYF
TGTGCCAGCAGTTCCCAGGACAGGGAGAGCGAGCAGTACTTC
>few|TRBV6-1|TRBJ1-1|NA
CASSEDQSGRSAFF
TGTGCCAGCAGTGAAGATCAGTCCGGCAGGTCGGCTTTCTTT
>NA|TRBV5-1|TRBJ2-3|TRBD2
CASRSTSGRRTDTQYF
TGCGCCAGCAGGTCTACTAGCGGGAGGCGGACAGATACGCAGTATTTT
>NA|TRBV11-3|TRBJ2-5|TRBD2
CASSLYSGSGETQYF
TGTGCCAGCAGCCTATATAGCGGGAGCGGAGAGACCCAGTACTTC
>NA|TRBV19|TRBJ2-7|TRBD1
CASSDRAGLRRQYF
TGTGCCAGTTCTGACAGGGCAGGTTTAAGAAGACAGTACTTC
>NA|TRBV6-2/TRBV6-3|TRBJ2-1|TRBD1
CASSPGTGFRNEQFF
TGTGCCAGCAGTCCCGGGACAGGGTTTCGCAATGAGCAGTTCTTC
>many|TRBV25-1|TRBJ2-2|TRBD1
CASIGRTGEGGELFF
TGTGCCAGCATAGGCCGGACAGGGGAAGGCGGGGAGCTGTTTTTT
>NA|TRBV7-3|TRBJ2-3|TRBD1
CASSLFGQGGTDTQYF
TGTGCCAGCAGCTTATTCGGACAGGGGGGCACAGATACGCAGTATTTT
>NA|TRBV3-1/TRBV3-2|TRBJ2-7|NA
CASSQEGTPYEQYF
TGTGCCAGCAGCCAAGAGGGCACACCCTACGAGCAGTACTTC
>NA|TRBV10-3|TRBJ1-6|NA
CAISLTEVNSPLHF
TGTGCCATCAGTTTGACAGAAGTTAATTCACCCCTCCACTTT
>NA|TRBV5-5|TRBJ1-4|NA
CASSLALAGVATNEKLFF
TGTGCCAGCAGCTTGGCTTTGGCAGGGGTGGCAACTAATGAAAAACTGTTTTTT
>few|TRBV7-9|TRBJ2-1|TRBD2
CASSHRLAGVSYNEQFF
TGTGCCAGCAGCCATCGACTAGCGGGAGTGTCCTACAATGAGCAGTTCTTC
>NA|TRBV5-1|TRBJ2-1|TRBD2
CASSPSPGLGNNEQFF
TGCGCCAGCAGCCCATCCCCGGGACTAGGCAACAATGAGCAGTTCTTC
>NA|TRBV11-2|TRBJ2-7|TRBD1
CASSPGDRSYEQYF
TGTGCCAGCAGCCCTGGGGACAGATCCTACGAGCAGTACTTC
>NA|TRBV10-1|TRBJ2-7|NA
CASSVGQGYEQYF
TGCGCCAGCAGTGTTGGGCAGGGCTACGAGCAGTACTTC
>NA|TRBV11-2|TRBJ2-3|TRBD1
CASSPGQGPQDTQYF
TGTGCCAGCAGCCCCGGACAGGGGCCACAAGATACGCAGTATTTT
>NA|TRBV7-7|TRBJ1-4|NA
CASSFGTPTFNEKLFF
TGTGCTAGCAGCTTCGGGACACCTACCTTTAATGAAAAACTGTTTTTT
>NA|TRBV6-2/TRBV6-3|TRBJ1-2|NA
CASSYGKNYGYTF
TGTGCCAGCAGTTACGGCAAGAACTATGGCTACACCTTC
>NA|TRBV9|TRBJ2-1|TRBD2
CASSVGGLAGGLSYNEQFF
TGTGCCAGCAGCGTAGGAGGACTAGCGGGAGGCCTCTCCTACAATGAGCAGTTCTTC
>NA|TRBV28|TRBJ1-4|NA
CASRTGTRNEKLFF
TGTGCCAGCAGAACAGGGACCCGTAATGAAAAACTGTTTTTT
>once|TRBV5-4|TRBJ1-2|NA
CASSLAEGITGAFNGYTF
TGTGCCAGCAGCTTGGCCGAGGGGATTACGGGAGCTTTTAATGGCTACACCTTC
>NA|TRBV5-1|TRBJ1-4|TRBD1
CASSVSSRGSNEKLFF
TGCGCCAGCAGCGTCTCCAGCAGGGGGAGTAATGAAAAACTGTTTTTT
>NA|TRBV15|TRBJ1-1|NA
CATSNRDTEAFF
TGTGCCACCAGCAATCGGGACACTGAAGCTTTCTTT
>once|TRBV6-5|TRBJ1-2|TRBD1
CASRSGGTGGAGYTF
TGTGCCAGCCGCTCTGGGGGGACAGGGGGCGCTGGCTACACCTTC
>NA|TRBV29-1|TRBJ2-7|NA
CSVEWAHEPYEQYF
TGCAGCGTTGAATGGGCACACGAGCCCTACGAGCAGTACTTC
>NA|TRBV4-3|TRBJ1-2|TRBD1
CASSQERTGVIYGYTF
TGCGCCAGCAGCCAAGAAAGGACAGGGGTCATCTATGGCTACACCTTC
>NA|TRBV12-3/TRBV12-4|TRBJ1-1|NA
CASRQGTEAFF
TGTGCCAGCAGACAGGGCACTGAAGCTTTCTTT
>once|TRBV5-6|TRBJ2-3|TRBD2
CASSFPSGGLRDTQYF
TGTGCCAGCAGCTTCCCTAGCGGGGGCCTTCGGGATACGCAGTATTTT
>NA|TRBV3-1/TRBV3-2|TRBJ2-2|NA
CASSQDASRGELFF
TGTGCCAGCAGCCAAGACGCGTCGAGAGGGGAGCTGTTTTTT
>NA|TRBV18|TRBJ2-5|NA
CANSPSGFETQYF
TGTGCCAACTCACCATCAGGGTTCGAGACCCAGTACTTC
>NA|TRBV7-9|TRBJ1-1|NA
CASSLFGDTEAFF
TGTGCCAGCAGCTTATTTGGAGACACTGAAGCTTTCTTT
>NA|TRBV12-3/TRBV12-4|TRBJ1-1|NA
CASSLTRGIAFF
TGTGCCAGCAGTCTGACCAGGGGAATAGCTTTCTTT
>NA|TRBV15|TRBJ1-2|NA
CATSKGGSNYGYTF
TGTGCCACCAGTAAGGGGGGGAGTAACTATGGCTACACCTTC
>few|TRBV4-3|TRBJ2-2|NA
CASSQDLVGENTGELFF
TGCGCCAGCAGCCAAGATCTGGTAGGGGAGAACACCGGGGAGCTGTTTTTT
>NA|TRBV4-2|TRBJ2-5|TRBD2
CASSQDQPSGGNPLGPRETQYF
TGTGCCAGCAGCCAAGATCAACCTAGCGGGGGGAATCCTCTAGGTCCAAGGGAGACCCAGTACTTC